The clone carrying this T cell receptor beta chain was observed a few times. Its target is unknown. These data originate in a study of T and B cells in COVID-19 patients. Points from the study as a whole: Blood from mildly ill patients while symptomatic, and early samples from severe cases, were scarce.

TRB rearrangements were amplified by multiplex PCR with BIOMED2 TRB-A/B primers. TCRdb ran MiXCR on the multiplex PCR reads and lists one entry per CDR3 protein. Of 7,500 to 9,500 distinct CDR3 sequences in the sample, 25% to 40% were seen once. TRB was amplified from around 250-460 ng of blood genomic DNA. The ends were cut back, 4 bases at V and 10 bases at J, with 15 bases in the middle. Germline assignment: CDR1 SGHDT and CDR2 YYEEEE. The CDR3 runs 14 residues. The TCR sequence derives from a human donor who had recovered from COVID-19. The chain has TRBV5-6 and TRBJ1-6; possibly TRBD1 for D (5 bases). Input material: blood. The CDR3 spells CASSPGTSLSPLHF. Written as DNA, the CDR3 is TGTGCCAGCAGCCCCGGGACTTCACTCTCACCCCTCCACTTT. The full variable domain, rest sourced from reference TRBV5-6 and TRBJ1-6, is DAGVTQSPTHLIKTRGQQVTLRCSPKSGHDTVSWYQQALGQGPQFIFQYYEEEERQRGNFPDRFSGHQFPNYSSELNVNALLLGDSALYLCASSPGTSLSPLHFGNGTRLTVT.